This T cell receptor (beta chain) was sequenced for a study of neoadjuvant anti-PD-1 for oral cavity cancer. Study-wide context: Before surgery, most patients got three to four biweekly 3 mg/kg nivolumab doses.

On this clone: Its antigen is currently unknown.

This CDR3 is built from 13 residues. The germline gives CDR1 LNHDA, CDR2 SQIVND (reference sequence). V lost 4 bases and J 5 bases, leaving 11 bases between the germline ends. Described time point: after neoadjuvant nivolumab, at surgical resection. Study-wide results and caveats: TCR analyses covered only a few patients per response group. After neoadjuvant nivolumab, PBMC T cell clonality was significantly higher in non-responders than responders.

Here immunoSEQ multiplex PCR was the method, and the copy in TCRdb shows in-frame clones only, minus some. The sample yields over 60,000 clones, less than 90% seen once. Specimen: PBMCs, collected after nivolumab (anti-PD-1) treatment. The sequence derives from a person aged 35 to 85 with oral cavity squamous cell carcinoma. This chain uses TRBV19 with TRBJ2-5; possible D gene TRBD1, 5 bases. DNA for the CDR3: TGTGCCAGTAGTAAGGGGCTCAGGGAGACCCAGTACTTC. As protein: CASSKGLRETQYF.